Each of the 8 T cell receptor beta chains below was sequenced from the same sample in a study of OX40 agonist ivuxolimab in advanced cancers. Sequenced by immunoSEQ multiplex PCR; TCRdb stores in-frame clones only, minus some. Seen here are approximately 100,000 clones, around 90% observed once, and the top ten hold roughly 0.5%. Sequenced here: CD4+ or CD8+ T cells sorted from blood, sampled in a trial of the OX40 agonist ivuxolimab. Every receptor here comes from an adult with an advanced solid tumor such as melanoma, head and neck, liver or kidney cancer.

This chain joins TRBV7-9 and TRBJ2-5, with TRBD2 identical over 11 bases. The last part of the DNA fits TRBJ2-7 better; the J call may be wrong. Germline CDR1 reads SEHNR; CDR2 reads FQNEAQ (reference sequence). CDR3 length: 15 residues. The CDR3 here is CASSLTSGSFYEQYF. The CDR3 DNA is TGTGCCAGCAGCTTAACTAGCGGGAGTTTCTACGAGCAGTACTTC.

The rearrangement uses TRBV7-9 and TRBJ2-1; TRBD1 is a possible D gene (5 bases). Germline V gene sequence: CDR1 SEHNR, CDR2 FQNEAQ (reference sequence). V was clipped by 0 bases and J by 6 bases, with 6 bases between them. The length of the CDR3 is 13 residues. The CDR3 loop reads CASSLAGVNEQFF. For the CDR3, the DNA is TGTGCCAGCAGCTTAGCAGGGGTCAATGAGCAGTTCTTC.

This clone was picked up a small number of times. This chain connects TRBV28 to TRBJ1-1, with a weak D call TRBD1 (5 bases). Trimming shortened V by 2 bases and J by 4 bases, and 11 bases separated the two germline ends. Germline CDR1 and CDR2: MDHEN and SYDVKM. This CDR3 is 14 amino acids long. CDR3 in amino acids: CASSLQGRFTEAFF. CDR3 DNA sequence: TGTGCCAGCAGTTTACAGGGTCGGTTCACTGAAGCTTTCTTT. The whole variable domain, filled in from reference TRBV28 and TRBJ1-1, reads DVKVTQSSRYLVKRTGEKVFLECVQDMDHENMFWYRQDPGLGLRLIYFSYDVKMKEKGDIPEGYSVSREKKERFSLILESASTNQTSMYLCASSLQGRFTEAFFGQGTRLTVV.

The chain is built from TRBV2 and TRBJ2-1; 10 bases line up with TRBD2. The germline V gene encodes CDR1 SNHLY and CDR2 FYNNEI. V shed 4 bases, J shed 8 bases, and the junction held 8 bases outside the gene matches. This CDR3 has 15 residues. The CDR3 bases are TGTGCCAGCAGTGTGCCTAGCGGGGGAGGCGATGAGCAGTTCTTC. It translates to CASSVPSGGGDEQFF.

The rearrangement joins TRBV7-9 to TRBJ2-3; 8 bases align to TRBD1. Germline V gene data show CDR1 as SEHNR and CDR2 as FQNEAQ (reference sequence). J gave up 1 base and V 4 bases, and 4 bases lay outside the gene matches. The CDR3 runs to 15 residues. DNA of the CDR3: TGTGCCAGCAGCTCGACGGGACAGGGCACAGATACGCAGTATTTT. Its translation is CASSSTGQGTDTQYF.

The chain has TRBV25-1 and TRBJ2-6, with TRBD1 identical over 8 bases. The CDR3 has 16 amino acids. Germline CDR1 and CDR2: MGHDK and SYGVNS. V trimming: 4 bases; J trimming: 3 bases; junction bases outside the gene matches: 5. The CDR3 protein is CASSGTGSYGANVLTF. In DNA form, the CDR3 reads TGTGCCAGCAGTGGGACAGGGTCTTATGGGGCCAACGTCCTGACTTTC.

CDR3 amino acids: CASSPSGRAYGYTF. The CDR3 bases are TGCGCCAGCAGCCCCTCGGGCAGGGCCTATGGCTACACCTTC. The chain employs TRBV4-1 and TRBJ1-2, with D possibly TRBD1 on 5 matching bases. This CDR3 spans 14 amino acids. With 4 bases removed from V and 4 bases from J, the gap between germline ends came to 13 bases. Germline V gene lookup returns CDR1 MGHRA and CDR2 YSYEKL.

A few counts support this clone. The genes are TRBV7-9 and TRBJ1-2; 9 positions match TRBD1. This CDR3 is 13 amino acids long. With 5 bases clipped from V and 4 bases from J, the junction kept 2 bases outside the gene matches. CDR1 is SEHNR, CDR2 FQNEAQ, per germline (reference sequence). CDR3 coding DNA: TGTGCCAGCAGCCAGGACAGGGGCTATGGCTACACCTTC. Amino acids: CASSQDRGYGYTF. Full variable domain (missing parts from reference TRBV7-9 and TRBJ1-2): DTGVSQNPRHKITKRGQNVTFRCDPISEHNRLYWYRQTLGQGPEFLTYFQNEAQLEKSRLLSDRFSAERPKGSFSTLEIQRTEQGDSAMYLCASSQDRGYGYTFGSGTRLTVV.